What follows describes a single T cell receptor (beta chain). The data originate from a study of blood T cell repertoires in COVID-19. Study information: Samples taken during acute and convalescent COVID-19 were collected in the United States, Italy and Spain. T cells, B-cell-depleted T cells, or PBMCs provided the cDNA or gDNA that served as material.

Per the original methods: Amplification of reference gene primers provided the estimated nucleated cell counts. Libraries were prepared by immunoSEQ multiplex PCR; TCRdb keeps only in-frame clonotypes and omits some of them. The V and J calls and the clone size are those of that table, but D and trimming were determined from the DNA. The sample has 200,000 to 250,000 clones; 65% to 90% are singletons. Germline lookup yields CDR1 MRHNA and CDR2 SNTAGT. V shed 4 bases and J 6 bases; nucleotides not matched to a gene: 5. This CDR3 is 15 amino acids long. The sequence was collected from a man over 45 with active or convalescent COVID-19. The V call is TRBV6-4, the J call TRBJ2-3, with 12 bases identical to TRBD2. The sample taken for sequencing was peripheral blood. CDR3 residues: CASSASGGAGDTQYF. CDR3 DNA: TGTGCCAGCAGTGCTAGCGGGGGGGCCGGGGATACGCAGTATTTT.